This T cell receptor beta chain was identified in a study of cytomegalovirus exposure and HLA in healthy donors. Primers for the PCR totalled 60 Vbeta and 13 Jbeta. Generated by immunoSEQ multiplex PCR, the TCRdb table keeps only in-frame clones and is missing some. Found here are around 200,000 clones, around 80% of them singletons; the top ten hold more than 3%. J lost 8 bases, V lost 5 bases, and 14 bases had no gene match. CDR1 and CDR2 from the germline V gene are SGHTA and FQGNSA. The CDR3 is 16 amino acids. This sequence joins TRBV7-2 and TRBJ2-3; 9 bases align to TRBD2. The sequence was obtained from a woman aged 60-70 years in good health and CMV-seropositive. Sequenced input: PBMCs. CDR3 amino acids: CASSQPSGGPRVTQYF. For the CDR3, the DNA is TGTGCCAGCAGCCAACCCAGCGGGGGGCCTCGGGTTACGCAGTATTTT.